Presented here are 28 T cell receptor beta chains from one specimen sequenced in a study of type 1 regulatory T cells. TCRdb called the reads again in MiXCR, with one record for every CDR3 protein. Among 70,000 or so distinct CDR3 sequences listed, less than 25% were seen once. Antigens for these TCRs are unknown. General study points: Type 1 regulatory T cells had a more restricted TCR repertoire than non-type 1 regulatory T cells.

Sample: cultured type 1 regulatory T (Tr1) cells, either the whole culture or a sorted fraction (not recorded which). Receptor source: a human donor in good health.

In its sample, this clonotype was seen many times. The gene calls are TRBV5-1 and TRBJ1-2; perhaps TRBD1 as D (6 bases). Per the germline V gene, CDR1 is SGHRS and CDR2 is YFSETQ. CDR3 length: 14 residues. V lost 1 base and J lost 8, with 15 bases in between. In DNA, the CDR3 is TGCGCCAGCAGCTTGTTGTCTCAGGGGCACGGCTACACCTTC. Residues: CASSLLSQGHGYTF.

On this clonotype itself: Sequence at one end of the junction differs from germline and may be a read error. The chain carries TRBV7-7 and TRBJ2-5; D tentatively fits TRBD1 or TRBD2 (6 bases each). This CDR3 contains 15 residues. Per germline, CDR1 SSHAT and CDR2 FNYEAQ (reference sequence). As DNA, the CDR3 is TGTGCTAGCAGCGGTGGAGGGGGGCCCCAAGAGACCCAGTACTTC. As protein: CASSGGGGPQETQYF.

This clonotype came up a few times. The chain couples TRBV20-1 to TRBJ1-1; D is unclear. Looked up from germline, CDR1 is DFQATT and CDR2 is SNEGSKA (reference sequence). CDR3 length: 12 residues. V was pared by 2 bases and J by 1 base, with 5 bases between. CDR3 in DNA: TGCAGTGCTAGACCTTGGAACACTGAAGCTTTCTTT. Protein: CSARPWNTEAFF.

The gene calls are TRBV20-1 and TRBJ2-3; the match to TRBD1 covers 10 bases. Per germline, CDR1 DFQATT and CDR2 SNEGSKA (reference sequence). Trimming cost V 0 bases and J 0 bases; bases outside gene matches: 6. The CDR3 length is 17 residues. CDR3 region: CSARDLGDRGSTDTQYF. CDR3 coding DNA: TGCAGTGCTAGAGATCTGGGGGACAGGGGAAGCACAGATACGCAGTATTTT.

This clonotype showed up just a few times. At one end, the junction sequence differs from germline, possibly due to a read error. V is TRBV6-2 or TRBV6-3 and J is TRBJ1-6; TRBD1 matches 8 bases. The CDR3 contains 14 residues. CDR1 is MNHEY, CDR2 SVGEGT, per germline. In nucleotides, the CDR3 is TGTGCCAGCAACCCGACAGGGGCGGCTTCACCCCCCCACTTT. It codes for CASNPTGAASPPHF.

This clonotype has ten or more counts. The J gene is TRBJ2-5, the V gene TRBV29-1, with D perhaps assigned TRBD1 or TRBD2 (6 bases each). The CDR3 is made up of 14 amino acids. Germline assignment: CDR1 SQVTM and CDR2 ANQGSEA. The V and J ends lost 1 base and 7 bases respectively, with 16 bases between them. The CDR3 sequence is CSVEVNYGGGTQYF. CDR3 DNA sequence: TGCAGCGTTGAAGTAAACTACGGGGGCGGGACCCAGTACTTC.

The chain recombines TRBV29-1 with TRBJ2-1, with TRBD1 matching 7 bases. CDR1 and CDR2 from the germline V gene are SQVTM and ANQGSEA. This CDR3 contains 12 residues. CDR3 sequence reads: CSGDRENNEQFF. CDR3 coding DNA: TGCAGTGGGGACAGAGAGAACAATGAGCAGTTCTTC.

The DNA for the CDR3 is TGCAGCGTTAGGAAATCCTACAATGAGCAGTTCTTC. This encodes CSVRKSYNEQFF. The rearrangement uses TRBV29-1 and TRBJ2-1; D not certain. CDR1 and CDR2 (germline): SQVTM, ANQGSEA. The V end lost 5 bases, the J end lost 1 base, and 6 bases lay between the germline ends. The CDR3 is made up of 12 amino acids.

This clonotype has more than one count but fewer than ten. The chain combines TRBV27 with TRBJ1-1; no clear D gene. From germline, CDR1 is MNHEY and CDR2 SMNVEV (reference sequence). Trimming took off 7 bases at V and 1 base at J, with 10 bases between the two ends. The CDR3 runs 13 residues. This CDR3 reads CASMDGQNTEAFF. The DNA of the CDR3 is TGTGCCAGCATGGACGGCCAGAACACTGAAGCTTTCTTT.

The chain employs TRBV7-2 and TRBJ2-2, with D tentatively TRBD1 (6 bases). Germline V gives CDR1 SGHTA, CDR2 FQGNSA. V lost 5 bases to trimming and J lost 4 bases, with 14 bases between them. The CDR3 runs 15 residues. This CDR3 reads CASSPRTRGTGELFF. CDR3 DNA sequence: TGTGCCAGCAGCCCCCGAACCAGGGGCACCGGGGAGCTGTTTTTT.

This clonotype has a handful of counts. The genes are TRBV20-1 and TRBJ1-6, with a weak D call TRBD1 (5 bases). The CDR3 has 15 residues. The germline gives CDR1 DFQATT, CDR2 SNEGSKA (reference sequence). V lost 5 bases to trimming and J lost 7 bases, with 18 bases between them. CDR3 residues: CSAYPPGRTNSPLHF. The CDR3 DNA is TGCAGTGCTTATCCCCCGGGACGGACAAATTCACCCCTCCACTTT.

The genes are TRBV7-8 and TRBJ1-2; D is ambiguous. Germline V gene lookup returns CDR1 SGHVS and CDR2 FQNEAQ. The germline V and J ends were trimmed by 2 bases and 2 bases, with 12 bases remaining between them. The CDR3 totals 15 residues. The CDR3 spells CASSLSAQPNYGYTF. The CDR3 DNA reads TGTGCCAGCAGCTTATCGGCGCAGCCGAACTATGGCTACACCTTC.

This clonotype showed up just a few times. The rearrangement links TRBV6-5 to TRBJ2-7; weak D call: TRBD1 (6 bases). Germline lookup yields CDR1 MNHEY and CDR2 SVGAGI. V lost 6 bases to trimming and J lost 3 bases, with 12 bases between them. The CDR3 loop spans 13 amino acids. In DNA form, the CDR3 reads TGTGCCAGCAGACCTACGGGACACTACGAGCAGTACTTC. Its protein product is CASRPTGHYEQYF.

This clonotype was found many times. V usage is TRBV7-2 and J usage is TRBJ2-4; the match to TRBD1 covers 7 bases. Unmatched junction bases numbered 3, after V lost 6 bases and J lost 1 base. The germline CDR1 and CDR2 sequences are SGHTA and FQGNSA. The CDR3 is 14 amino acids. In nucleotides, the CDR3 is TGTGCCAGCAGTCCACAGGGGGCCAAAAACATTCAGTACTTC. Translation: CASSPQGAKNIQYF.

The V call is TRBV5-6, the J call TRBJ2-5, with D perhaps matching TRBD1 (6 bases). Between the trimmed V and J ends, which lost 1 base and 5 bases, there was a span of 15 bases. In germline, CDR1 is SGHDT, CDR2 YYEEEE. The CDR3 is made up of 15 amino acids. DNA of the CDR3: TGTGCCAGCAGCTTGACAGGGCAAGGTGGGGAGACCCAGTACTTC. As protein: CASSLTGQGGETQYF.

This clonotype appeared a single time. V gene TRBV27 combines with J gene TRBJ1-5, with unresolved D. From germline, CDR1 is MNHEY and CDR2 SMNVEV (reference sequence). This CDR3 comprises 13 residues. Trimming shortened V by 6 bases and J by 6 bases, and 12 bases separated the two germline ends. This CDR3 reads CASRTPGFQPQHF. The CDR3 DNA is TGTGCCAGCAGGACCCCCGGTTTTCAGCCCCAGCATTTT.

Ten or more counts support this clonotype. The CDR3 DNA follows: TGCGCCAGCAGCTCAAACCCGGGGAGCACAGATACGCAGTATTTT. Residues: CASSSNPGSTDTQYF. The chain has TRBV5-1 and TRBJ2-3; D might be TRBD2 (5 bases). Per the germline V gene, CDR1 is SGHRS and CDR2 is YFSETQ. The CDR3 sequence is 15 residues long. Trimming left V 3 bases short and J 0 bases short, with 11 bases between.

The chain carries TRBV20-1 and TRBJ2-7; D gene uncertain. V was trimmed by 3 bases and J by 4 bases, leaving 19 bases between them. The germline V gene encodes CDR1 DFQATT and CDR2 SNEGSKA (reference sequence). This CDR3 is 15 amino acids long. The CDR3 DNA sequence: TGCAGTGCTAGTGTGGCCCTAACTCCCCAGTACGAGCAGTACTTC. Translation gives CSASVALTPQYEQYF.

This chain links TRBV5-1 with TRBJ2-1; TRBD2 aligns across 10 bases. The trim removed 4 bases at V and 4 bases at J, leaving 8 bases unmatched. CDR1 and CDR2 from the germline V gene are SGHRS and YFSETQ. The CDR3 has 16 residues. CDR3 sequence: CASSPGLAVRYNEQFF. In DNA, the CDR3 is TGCGCCAGCAGCCCTGGACTAGCGGTAAGATACAATGAGCAGTTCTTC.

This chain joins TRBV4-2 and TRBJ2-1; 8 bases are a match to TRBD2. V shed 4 bases, J shed 6 bases, and the junction held 5 bases outside the gene matches. CDR1 is LGHNA, CDR2 YNFKEQ, per germline. CDR3 size: 14 residues. The CDR3 spells CASSRLAGSNEQFF. The CDR3 bases are TGTGCCAGCAGCCGATTAGCGGGGTCCAATGAGCAGTTCTTC.

The rearrangement joins TRBV6-5 to TRBJ2-2; unclear D gene. V was cut by 6 bases and J by 1 base, with 9 bases left in between. Germline V CDR1 and CDR2: MNHEY, SVGAGI. The CDR3 spans 14 residues. In DNA form, the CDR3 reads TGTGCCAGCAGAGGACCAAGGAACACCGGGGAGCTGTTTTTT. This gives the protein CASRGPRNTGELFF.

The V gene is TRBV20-1, the J gene TRBJ2-4; TRBD2 might be the D (5 bases). The V and J ends lost 6 bases and 6 bases respectively, with 15 bases between them. The CDR3 extends over 13 amino acids. Germline assignment: CDR1 DFQATT and CDR2 SNEGSKA (reference sequence). The DNA for the CDR3 is TGCAGTGCCGGCGGGCAGTCGAGAAACATTCAGTACTTC. This translates into CSAGGQSRNIQYF.

This clonotype was seen a few times. The V call is TRBV9, the J call TRBJ2-3; 7 bases map to TRBD2. This CDR3 spans 16 amino acids. Germline V gene sequence: CDR1 SGDLS, CDR2 YYNGEE. The V and J ends lost 4 bases and 4 bases, in that order; junction bases with no gene match: 12. DNA for the CDR3: TGTGCCAGCAGCCCTTTCTCGGGGGGTATGGCAGATACGCAGTATTTT. The encoded protein is CASSPFSGGMADTQYF.

This clonotype was observed a few times. The chain is built from TRBV6-6 and TRBJ1-5; no clear D. The germline V and J ends were trimmed by 2 bases and 7 bases, with 9 bases remaining between them. CDR3 length: 13 amino acids. The germline CDR1 and CDR2 sequences are MNHNY and SVGAGI (reference sequence). The CDR3 nucleotides are TGTGCCAGCAGTTACCCGCATGGGCAGCCCCAGCATTTT. Translation: CASSYPHGQPQHF.

Of note for this clonotype: This sequence may be a read error, since a much larger clone differs from it by one base. The chain has TRBV7-9 and TRBJ1-2, with a possible D match to TRBD1 (6 bases). Germline lookup yields CDR1 SEHNR and CDR2 FQNEAQ (reference sequence). This CDR3 is 13 amino acids long. This CDR3 reads CANSQRQDGGYTF. The CDR3 DNA sequence: TGTGCCAACAGCCAAAGACAGGACGGTGGCTACACCTTC.

This clonotype was seen repeatedly, ten times or more. V gene TRBV3-1 combines with J gene TRBJ1-2; TRBD1 matches 10 bases. Trimming took 0 bases from V and 5 from J; bases not matched to a gene: 9. Germline V gene sequence: CDR1 LGHDT, CDR2 YNNKEL (reference sequence). This CDR3 comprises 17 residues. The CDR3 DNA sequence: TGTGCCAGCAGCCAAGATGGGGGACAGGGGAAGGAGTATGGCTACACCTTC. It specifies CASSQDGGQGKEYGYTF.

The V call is TRBV10-3, the J call TRBJ2-5, with D possibly TRBD2 on 6 matching bases. V was shortened by 6 bases and J by 2 bases, with 16 bases between the two germline ends. Germline CDR1 is ENHRY and CDR2 is SYGVKD. The CDR3 contains 15 residues. Written as DNA, the CDR3 is TGTGCCATCAGCGCGCGCGGGACGGCTCAAGAGACCCAGTACTTC. Its protein is CAISARGTAQETQYF.

This clonotype was recorded many times. This rearrangement joins TRBV28 to TRBJ2-1, with 12 positions matching TRBD2. With 5 bases clipped from V and 4 bases from J, the junction kept 3 bases outside the gene matches. This CDR3 is built from 15 residues. The germline V gene encodes CDR1 MDHEN and CDR2 SYDVKM. CDR3 loop: CASSLLAGGYNEQFF. Written as DNA, the CDR3 is TGTGCCAGCAGTCTCCTAGCGGGAGGGTACAATGAGCAGTTCTTC.